These 5 T cell receptor beta chains came from one sample sequenced in a study of CD4 T cell repertoires in COVID-19 (dated by TCRdb to about 2021). Libraries were built with the immunoSEQ multiplex PCR assay. In TCRdb, the immuneACCESS table is reduced to in-frame sequences with V and J assigned. These tables do not hold every clone; where another copy was compared, an unresolved V gene accounts for under half, and the others remain unexplained. In this sample the table shows 70,000 to 95,000 clones, roughly 80% of which occur a single time. About 0.58% of the sample is held by the ten biggest clonotypes. The meaning of the sample's time point label: sample from a COVID-19-recovered individual after infection. The sequencing here drew on CD4+ T cells from peripheral blood, taken after recovery from COVID-19. The receptors stem from a human donor who had COVID-19.

The chain combines TRBV19 with TRBJ2-1; maybe TRBD1 (5 bases). Trimming removed 4 bases at V and 5 bases at J, with 12 bases between. The length of the CDR3 is 14 residues. Germline assignment: CDR1 LNHDA and CDR2 SQIVND (reference sequence). The CDR3 nucleotides are TGTGCCAGTAGTAAAGCAGGGTCACACAATGAGCAGTTCTTC. It translates to CASSKAGSHNEQFF.

The CDR3 loop reads CASSAGVGPYYEQYF. The CDR3 DNA sequence: TGCGCCAGCAGCGCCGGGGTGGGCCCCTACTACGAGCAGTACTTC. The V gene is TRBV5-1, the J gene TRBJ2-7, with a tentative D call TRBD2 (5 bases). Germline lookup yields CDR1 SGHRS and CDR2 YFSETQ. The CDR3 loop spans 15 amino acids. V was trimmed by 4 bases and J by 3 bases, leaving 17 bases between them.

The CDR3 DNA sequence: TGTGCCAGCAGTTCCCCCCCAGGGAGCTATGGCTACACCTTC. Encoded protein: CASSSPPGSYGYTF. The gene calls are TRBV28 and TRBJ1-2; D might be TRBD1 (5 bases). The CDR3 extends over 14 amino acids. Germline V gives CDR1 MDHEN, CDR2 SYDVKM. Trimming removed 4 bases at V and 4 bases at J, with 13 bases between.

The rearrangement joins TRBV7-2 to TRBJ1-5; no reliable D call. Germline CDR1 SGHTA, CDR2 FQGNSA. The CDR3 sequence is 13 residues long. V dropped 2 bases and J dropped 2 bases, with 4 bases sitting between them. CDR3 sequence reads: CASSLTGNQPQHF. CDR3 DNA sequence: TGTGCCAGCAGCTTAACGGGCAATCAGCCCCAGCATTTT.

Only a few counts were recorded for this clone. The rearrangement links TRBV30 to TRBJ2-2; perhaps TRBD2 as D (6 bases). V gave up 1 base and J gave up 4 bases, with 16 bases separating them. The CDR3 spans 16 residues. CDR1 is GTSNPN, CDR2 SVGIG, per germline (reference sequence). The CDR3 spells CAWSGDGSGRTGELFF. The DNA of the CDR3 is TGTGCCTGGAGTGGTGATGGAAGCGGGCGCACCGGGGAGCTGTTTTTT.